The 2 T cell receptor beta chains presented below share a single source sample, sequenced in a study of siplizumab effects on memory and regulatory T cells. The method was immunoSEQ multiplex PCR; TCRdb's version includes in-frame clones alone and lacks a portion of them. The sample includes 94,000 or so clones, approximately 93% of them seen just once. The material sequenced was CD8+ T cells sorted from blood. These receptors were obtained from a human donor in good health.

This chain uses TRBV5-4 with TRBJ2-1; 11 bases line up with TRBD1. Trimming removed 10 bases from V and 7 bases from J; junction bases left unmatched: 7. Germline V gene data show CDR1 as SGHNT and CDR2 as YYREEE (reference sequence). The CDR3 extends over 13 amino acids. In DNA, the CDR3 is TGTGCCTTCCGGGACAGGGGGGCAAATGAGCAGTTCTTC. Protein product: CAFRDRGANEQFF. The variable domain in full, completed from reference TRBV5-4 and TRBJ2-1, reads ETGVTQSPTHLIKTRGQQVTLRCSSQSGHNTVSWYQQALGQGPQFIFQYYREEENGRGNFPPRFSGLQFPNYSSELNVNALELDDSALYLCAFRDRGANEQFFGPGTRLTVL.

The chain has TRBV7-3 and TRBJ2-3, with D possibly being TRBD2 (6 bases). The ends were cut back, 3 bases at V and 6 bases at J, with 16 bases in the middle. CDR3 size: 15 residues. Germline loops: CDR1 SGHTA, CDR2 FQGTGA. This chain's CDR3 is CASSLGTGTADTQYF. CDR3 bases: TGTGCCAGCAGCTTGGGGACTGGAACTGCGGATACGCAGTATTTT.